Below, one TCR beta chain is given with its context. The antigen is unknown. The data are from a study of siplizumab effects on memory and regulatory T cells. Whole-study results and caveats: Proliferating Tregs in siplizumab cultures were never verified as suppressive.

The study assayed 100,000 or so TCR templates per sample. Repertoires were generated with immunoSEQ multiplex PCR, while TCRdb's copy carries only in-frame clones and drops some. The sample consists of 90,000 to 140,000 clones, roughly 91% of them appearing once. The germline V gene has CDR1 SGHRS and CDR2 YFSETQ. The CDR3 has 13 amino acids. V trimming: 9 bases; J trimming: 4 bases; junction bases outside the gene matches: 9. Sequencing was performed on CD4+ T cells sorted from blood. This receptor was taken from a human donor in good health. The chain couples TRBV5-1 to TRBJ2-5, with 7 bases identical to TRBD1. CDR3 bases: TGCGCCACCTCCGGACAGGAACCAGAGACCCAGTACTTC. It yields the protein CATSGQEPETQYF. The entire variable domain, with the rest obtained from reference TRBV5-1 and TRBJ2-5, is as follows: KAGVTQTPRYLIKTRGQQVTLSCSPISGHRSVSWYQQTPGQGLQFLFEYFSETQRNKGNFPGRFSGRQFSNSRSEMNVSTLELGDSALYLCATSGQEPETQYFGPGTRLLVL.